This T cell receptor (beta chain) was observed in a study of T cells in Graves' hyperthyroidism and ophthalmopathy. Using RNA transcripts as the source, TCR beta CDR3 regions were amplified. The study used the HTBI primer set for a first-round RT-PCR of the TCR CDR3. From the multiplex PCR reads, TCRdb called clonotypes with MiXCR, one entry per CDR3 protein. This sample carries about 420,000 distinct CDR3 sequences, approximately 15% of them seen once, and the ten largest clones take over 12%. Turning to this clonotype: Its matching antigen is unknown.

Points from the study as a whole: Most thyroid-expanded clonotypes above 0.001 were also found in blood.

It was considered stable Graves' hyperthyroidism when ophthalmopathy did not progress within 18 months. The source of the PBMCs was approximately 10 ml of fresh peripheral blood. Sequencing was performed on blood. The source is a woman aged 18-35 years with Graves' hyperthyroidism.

CDR3 amino acids: CASSKTGYTGELFF. The DNA of the CDR3 is TGTGCCAGCAGTAAGACGGGTTACACCGGGGAGCTGTTTTTT. The chain combines TRBV6-1 with TRBJ2-2; D not certain. V lost 5 bases and J 3 bases, leaving 10 bases between the germline ends. The CDR3 sequence is 14 residues long. Germline-derived CDR1 and CDR2 are MNHNS and SASEGT.